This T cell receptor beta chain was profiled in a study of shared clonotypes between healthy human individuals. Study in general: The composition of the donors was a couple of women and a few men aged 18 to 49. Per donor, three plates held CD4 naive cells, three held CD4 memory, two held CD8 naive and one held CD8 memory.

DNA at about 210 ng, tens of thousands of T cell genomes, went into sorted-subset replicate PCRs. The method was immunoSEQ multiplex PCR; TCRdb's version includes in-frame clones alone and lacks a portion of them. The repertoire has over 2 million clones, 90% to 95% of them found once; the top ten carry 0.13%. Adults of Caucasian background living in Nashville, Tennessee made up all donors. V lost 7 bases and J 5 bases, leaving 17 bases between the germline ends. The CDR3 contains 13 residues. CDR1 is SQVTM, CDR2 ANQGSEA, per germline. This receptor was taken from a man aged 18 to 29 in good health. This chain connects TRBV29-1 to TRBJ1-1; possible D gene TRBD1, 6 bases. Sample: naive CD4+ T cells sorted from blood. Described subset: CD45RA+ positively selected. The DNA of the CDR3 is TGCAGCGCCATATCACAGGGTACGACTGAAGCTTTCTTT. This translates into CSAISQGTTEAFF.